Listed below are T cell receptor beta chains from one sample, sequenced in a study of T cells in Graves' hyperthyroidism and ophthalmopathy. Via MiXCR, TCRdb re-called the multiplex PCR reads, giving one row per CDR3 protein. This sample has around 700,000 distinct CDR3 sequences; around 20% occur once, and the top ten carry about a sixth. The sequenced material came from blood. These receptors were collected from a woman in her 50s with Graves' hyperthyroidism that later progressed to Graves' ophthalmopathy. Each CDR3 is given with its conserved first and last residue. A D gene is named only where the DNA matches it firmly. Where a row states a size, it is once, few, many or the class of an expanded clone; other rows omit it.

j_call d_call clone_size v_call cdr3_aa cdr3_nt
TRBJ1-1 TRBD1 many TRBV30 CAWSWTGNTEAFF TGTGCCTGGTCTTGGACAGGGAACACTGAAGCTTTCTTT
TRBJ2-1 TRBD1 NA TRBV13 CASSLGDRGAEQFF TGTGCCAGCAGCTTAGGGGACAGGGGCGCGGAGCAGTTCTTC
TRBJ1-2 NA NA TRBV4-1 CASSQLRQGNYGYTF TGCGCCAGCAGCCAACTCCGGCAGGGAAACTATGGCTACACCTTC
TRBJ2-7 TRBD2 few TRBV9 CASSTGGASDEQYF TGTGCCAGCAGCACCGGGGGGGCGTCGGACGAGCAGTACTTC
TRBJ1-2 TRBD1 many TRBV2 CASSVDRNYGYTF TGTGCCAGCAGTGTGGACAGGAACTATGGCTACACCTTC
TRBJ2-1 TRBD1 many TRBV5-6 CATRGQGVYNEQFF TGTGCCACCCGGGGACAGGGAGTTTACAATGAGCAGTTCTTC
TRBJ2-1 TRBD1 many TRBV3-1 CASSPGTGVYNEQFF TGTGCCAGCAGCCCCGGGACAGGGGTCTACAATGAGCAGTTCTTC
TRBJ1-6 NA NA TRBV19 CASSFSSGGVSPLHF TGTGCCAGTAGTTTCTCATCTGGGGGCGTTTCACCCCTCCACTTT
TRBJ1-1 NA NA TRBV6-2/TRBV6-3 CASMRGENTEAFF TGTGCCAGCATGCGGGGGGAGAACACTGAAGCTTTCTTT
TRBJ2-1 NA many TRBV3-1 CASSQEGGNEQFF TGTGCCAGCAGCCAAGAAGGGGGAAATGAGCAGTTCTTC
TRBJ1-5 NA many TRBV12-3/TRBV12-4 CASSLGGYRDQPQHF TGTGCCAGCAGTCTCGGTGGGTACAGAGATCAGCCCCAGCATTTT
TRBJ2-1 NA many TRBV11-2 CASSLPWRDEQFF TGTGCCAGCAGCTTACCCTGGCGCGATGAGCAGTTCTTC
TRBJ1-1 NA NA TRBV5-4 CASSAQGRAEAFF TGTGCCAGCAGCGCACAGGGAAGGGCTGAAGCTTTCTTT
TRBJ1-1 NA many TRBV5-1 CASSFSTVNTEAFF TGCGCCAGCAGCTTTTCGACGGTGAACACTGAAGCTTTCTTT
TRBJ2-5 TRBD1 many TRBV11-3 CASSLGQMYQETQYF TGTGCCAGCAGCTTGGGACAGATGTACCAAGAGACCCAGTACTTC
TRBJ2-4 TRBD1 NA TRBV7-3 CASSPTSAGGKNIQYF TGTGCCAGCAGCCCCACCTCGGCAGGGGGCAAAAACATTCAGTACTTC
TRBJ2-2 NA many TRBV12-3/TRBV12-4 CASSLFRGIIKSNTGELFF TGTGCCAGCAGCCTCTTTAGGGGGATTATTAAAAGCAACACCGGGGAGCTGTTTTTT
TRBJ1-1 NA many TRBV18 CASSPLIGGEAFF TGTGCCAGCTCACCACTGATCGGGGGAGAAGCTTTCTTT
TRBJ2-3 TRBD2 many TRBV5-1 CASSSGAGSTDTQYF TGCGCCAGCAGCTCGGGAGCGGGGAGCACAGATACGCAGTATTTT
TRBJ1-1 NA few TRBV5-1 CASSLLGFAEAFF TGCGCCAGCAGCTTGTTGGGGTTCGCTGAAGCTTTCTTT
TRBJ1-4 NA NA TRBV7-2 CASSLGGAGANEKLFF TGTGCCAGCAGCTTAGGCGGGGCAGGGGCTAATGAAAAACTGTTTTTT
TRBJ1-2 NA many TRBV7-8 CASSPSFGGYTF TGTGCCAGCAGCCCCTCCTTCGGTGGCTACACCTTC
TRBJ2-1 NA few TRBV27 CASSLSTPNPYNEQFF TGTGCCAGCAGTTTATCGACCCCAAATCCCTACAATGAGCAGTTCTTC
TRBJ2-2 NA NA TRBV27 CASRKTATGELFF TGTGCCAGCAGGAAGACTGCGACCGGGGAGCTGTTTTTT
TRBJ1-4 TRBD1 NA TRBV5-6 CASSFLGQGVLSNEKLFF TGTGCCAGCAGCTTCCTGGGACAGGGGGTCTTAAGTAATGAAAAACTGTTTTTT
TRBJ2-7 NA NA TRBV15 CATSRDRAFPTTFSYEQYF TGTGCCACCAGCAGAGATAGGGCTTTCCCGACTACTTTCTCCTACGAGCAGTACTTC
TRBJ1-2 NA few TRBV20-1 CSARDTGRYGYTF TGCAGTGCTAGAGATACTGGGAGGTATGGCTACACCTTC
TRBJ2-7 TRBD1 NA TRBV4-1 CASSQDPGGQNEQYF TGCGCCAGCAGCCAAGATCCAGGGGGCCAGAACGAGCAGTACTTC